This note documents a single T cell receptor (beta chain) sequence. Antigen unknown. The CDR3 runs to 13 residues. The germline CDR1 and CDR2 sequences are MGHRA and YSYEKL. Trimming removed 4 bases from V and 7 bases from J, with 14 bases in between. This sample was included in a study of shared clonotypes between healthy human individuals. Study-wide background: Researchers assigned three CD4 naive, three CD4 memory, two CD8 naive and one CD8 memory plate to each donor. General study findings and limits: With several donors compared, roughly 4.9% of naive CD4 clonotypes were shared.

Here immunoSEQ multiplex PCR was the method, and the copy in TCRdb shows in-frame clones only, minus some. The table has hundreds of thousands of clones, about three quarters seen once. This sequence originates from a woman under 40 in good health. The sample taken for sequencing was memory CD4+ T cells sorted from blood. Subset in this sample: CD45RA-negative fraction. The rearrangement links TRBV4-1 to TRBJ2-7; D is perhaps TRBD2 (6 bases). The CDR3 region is CASSRFGGREQYF. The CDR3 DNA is TGCGCCAGCAGCCGCTTTGGGGGGAGGGAGCAGTACTTC.